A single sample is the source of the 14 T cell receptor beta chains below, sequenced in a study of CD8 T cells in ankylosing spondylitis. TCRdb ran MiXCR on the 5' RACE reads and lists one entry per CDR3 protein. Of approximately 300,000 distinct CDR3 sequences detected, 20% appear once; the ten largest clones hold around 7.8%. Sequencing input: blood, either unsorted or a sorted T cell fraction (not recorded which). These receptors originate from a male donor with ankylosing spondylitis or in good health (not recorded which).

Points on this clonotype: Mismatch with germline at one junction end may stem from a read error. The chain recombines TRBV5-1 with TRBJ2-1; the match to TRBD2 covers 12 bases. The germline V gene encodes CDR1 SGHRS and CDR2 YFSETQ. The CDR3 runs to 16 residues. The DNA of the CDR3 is TGCGCTAGCAGCGTCGGACTAGCGGGATTCTACAATGAGCAGTTCTTC. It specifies CASSVGLAGFYNEQFF. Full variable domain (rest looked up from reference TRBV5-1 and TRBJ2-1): KAGVTQTPRYLIKTRGQQVTLSCSPISGHRSVSWYQQTPGQGLQFLFEYFSETQRNKGNFPGRFSGRQFSNSRSEMNVSTLELGDSALYLCASSVGLAGFYNEQFFGPGTRLTVL.

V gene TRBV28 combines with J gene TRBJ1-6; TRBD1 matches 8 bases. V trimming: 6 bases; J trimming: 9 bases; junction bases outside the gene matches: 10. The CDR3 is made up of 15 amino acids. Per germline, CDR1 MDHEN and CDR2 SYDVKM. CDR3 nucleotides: TGTGCCAGCAGCCTATCCCAGGGACAGGTTTCACCCCTCCACTTT. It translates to CASSLSQGQVSPLHF.

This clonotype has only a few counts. Here the CDR3 reads CASSDAGSTDTQYF. DNA for the CDR3: TGTGCCAGCAGTGATGCCGGGAGCACAGATACGCAGTATTTT. The chain has TRBV2 and TRBJ2-3; D unclear. CDR3 length equals 14 residues. Germline assignment: CDR1 SNHLY and CDR2 FYNNEI. V was pared by 3 bases and J by 0 bases, with 7 bases between.

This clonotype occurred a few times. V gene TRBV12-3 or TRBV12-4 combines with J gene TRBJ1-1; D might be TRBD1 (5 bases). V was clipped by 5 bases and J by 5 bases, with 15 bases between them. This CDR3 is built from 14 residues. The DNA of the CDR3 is TGTGCCAGCAGTCCCCCGGGGGTTGGAACTGAAGCTTTCTTT. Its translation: CASSPPGVGTEAFF.

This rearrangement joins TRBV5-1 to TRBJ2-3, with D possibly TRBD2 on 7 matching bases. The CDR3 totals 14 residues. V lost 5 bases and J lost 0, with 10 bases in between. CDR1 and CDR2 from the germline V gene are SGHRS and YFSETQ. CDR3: CASRKGGSTDTQYF. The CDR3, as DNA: TGCGCCAGCAGAAAGGGGGGGAGCACAGATACGCAGTATTTT.

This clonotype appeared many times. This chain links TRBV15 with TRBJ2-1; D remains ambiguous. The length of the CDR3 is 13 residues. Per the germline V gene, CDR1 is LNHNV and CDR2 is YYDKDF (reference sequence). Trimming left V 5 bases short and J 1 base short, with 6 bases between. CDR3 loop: CATSGTSYNEQFF. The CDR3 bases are TGTGCCACCAGCGGTACTTCCTACAATGAGCAGTTCTTC. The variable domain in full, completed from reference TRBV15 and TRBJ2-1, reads DAMVIQNPRYQVTQFGKPVTLSCSQTLNHNVMYWYQQKSSQAPKLLFHYYDKDFNNEADTPDNFQSRRPNTSFCFLDIRSPGLGDTAMYLCATSGTSYNEQFFGPGTRLTVL.

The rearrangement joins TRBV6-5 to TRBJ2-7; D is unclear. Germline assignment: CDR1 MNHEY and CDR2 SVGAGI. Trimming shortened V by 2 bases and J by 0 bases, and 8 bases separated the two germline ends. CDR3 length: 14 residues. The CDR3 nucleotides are TGTGCCAGCAGTTACGCTGGCGGCTCCTACGAGCAGTACGTC. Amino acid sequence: CASSYAGGSYEQYV.

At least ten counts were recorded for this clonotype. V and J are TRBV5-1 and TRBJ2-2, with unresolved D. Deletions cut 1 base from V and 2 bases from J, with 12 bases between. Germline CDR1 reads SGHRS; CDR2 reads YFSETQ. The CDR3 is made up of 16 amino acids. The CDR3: CASSLRWRSNTGELFF. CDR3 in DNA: TGCGCCAGCAGCTTGCGTTGGCGGAGTAACACCGGGGAGCTGTTTTTT.

CDR3 DNA: TGTGCCAGCACCGAGGGGACAGGAAGCACCGGGGAGCTGTTTTTT. Translation gives CASTEGTGSTGELFF. The chain has TRBV2 and TRBJ2-2; the match to TRBD1 covers 8 bases. This CDR3 comprises 15 residues. The V gene end was trimmed by 7 bases and the J gene end by 4 bases; junction bases not matched to a gene: 8. The germline V gene has CDR1 SNHLY and CDR2 FYNNEI. Drawing the rest from reference TRBV2 and TRBJ2-2, the complete variable domain is EPEVTQTPSHQVTQMGQEVILRCVPISNHLYFYWYRQILGQKVEFLVSFYNNEISEKSEIFDDQFSVERPDGSNFTLKIRSTKLEDSAMYFCASTEGTGSTGELFFGEGSRLTVL.

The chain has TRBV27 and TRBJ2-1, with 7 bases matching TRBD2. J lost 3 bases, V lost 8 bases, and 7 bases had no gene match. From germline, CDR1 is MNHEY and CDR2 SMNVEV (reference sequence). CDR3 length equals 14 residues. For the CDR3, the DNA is TGTGCCAGCGCACCCCTAGCGGACTACAATGAGCAGTTCTTC. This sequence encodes CASAPLADYNEQFF.

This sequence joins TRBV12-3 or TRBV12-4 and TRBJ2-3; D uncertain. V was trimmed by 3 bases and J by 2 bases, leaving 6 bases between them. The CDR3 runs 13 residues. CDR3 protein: CASSFPATDTQYF. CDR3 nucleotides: TGTGCCAGCAGTTTTCCTGCCACAGATACGCAGTATTTT.

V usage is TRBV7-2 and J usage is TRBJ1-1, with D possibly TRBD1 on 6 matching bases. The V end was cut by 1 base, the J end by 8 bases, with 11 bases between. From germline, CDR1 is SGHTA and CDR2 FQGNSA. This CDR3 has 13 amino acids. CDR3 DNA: TGTGCCAGCAGCTTAGGCACAGGGTCCGAAGCTTTCTTT. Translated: CASSLGTGSEAFF.

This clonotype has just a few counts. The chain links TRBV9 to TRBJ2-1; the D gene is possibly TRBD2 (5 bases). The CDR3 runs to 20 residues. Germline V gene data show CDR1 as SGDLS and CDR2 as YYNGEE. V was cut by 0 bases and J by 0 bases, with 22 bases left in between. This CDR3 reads CASSVVGSATTMSSYNEQFF. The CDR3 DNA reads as TGTGCCAGCAGCGTAGTTGGTAGCGCCACAACCATGAGCTCCTACAATGAGCAGTTCTTC. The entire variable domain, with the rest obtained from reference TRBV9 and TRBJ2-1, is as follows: DSGVTQTPKHLITATGQRVTLRCSPRSGDLSVYWYQQSLDQGLQFLIQYYNGEERAKGNILERFSAQQFPDLHSELNLSSLELGDSALYFCASSVVGSATTMSSYNEQFFGPGTRLTVL.

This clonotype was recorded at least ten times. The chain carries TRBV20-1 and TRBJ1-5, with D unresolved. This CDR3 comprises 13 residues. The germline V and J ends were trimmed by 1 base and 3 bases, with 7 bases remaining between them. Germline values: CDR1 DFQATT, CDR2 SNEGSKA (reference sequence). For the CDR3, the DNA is TGCAGTGCTAGAGGAGGGAACAATCAGCCCCAGCATTTT. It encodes CSARGGNNQPQHF.